The rows below give T cell receptor beta chains drawn from one sample of a study of metastatic and nonmetastatic thyroid tumors. TCRdb re-called clones via MiXCR from the PCR reads. The sample carries about 12,000 clones, more than 20% recorded once. Sequencing used tumor tissue. The receptors here all came from a female donor with papillary thyroid cancer or a benign thyroid nodule (not recorded which). Some clones in this sample may be carry-over from other donors' samples. CDR3s include the opening cysteine and the closing phenylalanine or tryptophan. The D gene is left open where the match is weak. Only some rows state a clone size, as once, few, many or a class for expanded clones.

>.|.|TRBJ1-2|TRBV6-1
CANSQVFFGYSYGYTF
TGTGCCAACAGTCAGGTTTTCTTCGGATACAGCTATGGCTACACCTTC
>.|.|TRBJ2-5|TRBV30
CAWSVSDAETQYF
TGTGCCTGGAGTGTTTCGGATGCTGAGACCCAGTACTTC
>.|.|TRBJ1-2|TRBV5-5
CASSLDTIVFYTF
TGTGCCAGCAGCTTGGACACCATCGTGTTCTACACCTTC
>few|.|TRBJ2-2|TRBV6-1
CASSSGQEIANTGELFF
TGTGCCAGCAGTTCGGGACAAGAAATAGCGAACACCGGGGAGCTGTTTTTT
>.|.|TRBJ1-3|TRBV6-1
CASSEGGLSGNTIYF
TGTGCCAGCAGTGAGGGCGGACTCTCTGGAAACACCATATATTTT
>once|.|TRBJ1-5|TRBV30
CAWSSLTGTQKNQPQHF
TGTGCCTGGAGTTCCCTAACCGGGACACAAAAAAATCAGCCCCAGCATTTT
>few|.|TRBJ1-4|TRBV6-1
CASSDKFAGGRINEKLFF
TGTGCCAGCAGTGATAAGTTTGCCGGGGGTAGGATTAATGAAAAACTGTTTTTT
>many|.|TRBJ1-2|TRBV20-1
CSVSDTYGYTF
TGCAGTGTTTCGGACACGTATGGCTACACCTTC
>.|.|TRBJ1-1|TRBV27
CASSSRVSTEAFF
TGTGCCAGCAGTTCCAGGGTTAGCACTGAAGCTTTCTTT
>.|TRBD2|TRBJ2-3|TRBV11-2
CASSPGTSGITDTQYF
TGTGCCAGCAGCCCGGGGACTAGCGGGATAACGGATACGCAGTATTTT
>few|.|TRBJ2-3|TRBV6-6
CASAVVGLEGGRTDTQYF
TGTGCCAGCGCTGTGGTAGGACTAGAGGGGGGGAGAACAGATACGCAGTATTTT
>.|TRBD1|TRBJ1-1|TRBV6-5
CASSYGTRQGGTEAFF
TGTGCCAGCAGTTACGGGACCAGACAGGGGGGCACTGAAGCTTTCTTT
>medium-sized|TRBD2|TRBJ2-7|TRBV30
CAWSSGGRRNEQYF
TGTGCCTGGAGTAGCGGGGGTAGAAGGAACGAGCAGTACTTC
>many|TRBD1|TRBJ2-1|TRBV5-4
CASGRDRASYNEQFF
TGTGCCAGCGGGAGGGACAGGGCATCCTACAATGAGCAGTTCTTC
>many|.|TRBJ1-5|TRBV4-1
CASSQRTDSNQPQHF
TGCGCCAGCAGCCAAAGGACAGACAGCAATCAGCCCCAGCATTTT
>.|TRBD2|TRBJ2-2|TRBV28
CASSQTSARGELFF
TGTGCCAGCAGCCAGACTAGCGCTCGCGGGGAGCTGTTTTTT
>few|TRBD2|TRBJ2-7|TRBV6-1
CASSLFSIAGEFYEQYF
TGTGCCAGCAGTCTTTTTTCGATAGCGGGGGAGTTCTACGAGCAGTACTTC
>.|.|TRBJ2-1|TRBV30
CAWSSTGIYNEQFF
TGTGCCTGGAGTTCTACAGGGATCTACAATGAGCAGTTCTTC
>.|.|TRBJ1-1|TRBV30
CAWVLNTEAFF
TGTGCCTGGGTTCTGAACACTGAAGCTTTCTTT
>medium-sized|TRBD2|TRBJ2-5|TRBV6-1
CASRRLAGEGETQYF
TGTGCCAGCAGAAGACTAGCGGGAGAGGGAGAGACCCAGTACTTC
>.|.|TRBJ2-7|TRBV19
CASRIGAGRLYYEQYF
TGTGCCAGTAGAATAGGGGCCGGACGCCTCTACTACGAGCAGTACTTC
>few|.|TRBJ2-7|TRBV6-1
CASSESKYEQYF
TGTGCCAGCAGTGAATCGAAGTACGAGCAGTACTTC
>.|TRBD1|TRBJ2-2|TRBV4-1
CASSPTGGSTGEPFF
TGCGCCAGCAGCCCGACAGGGGGCTCTACCGGGGAGCCGTTTTTT
>.|TRBD2|TRBJ2-3|TRBV11-1
CASSLDLAGGVSDTQYF
TGTGCCAGCAGCTTGGACCTAGCGGGAGGTGTCTCAGATACGCAGTATTTT
>medium-sized|.|TRBJ1-2|TRBV6-5
CASSYFAEGGDGYTF
TGTGCCAGCAGTTACTTTGCCGAGGGCGGAGATGGCTACACCTTC
>many|.|TRBJ1-2|TRBV20-1
CSAVVLEGREGYTF
TGCAGTGCCGTTGTTCTCGAGGGCCGTGAGGGCTACACCTTC
>few|TRBD1|TRBJ1-2|TRBV6-1
CASGRGQPPRGYTF
TGTGCCAGCGGGAGGGGACAGCCACCCAGGGGCTACACCTTC
>few|TRBD2|TRBJ2-3|TRBV28
CASSLPSGADTQYF
TGTGCCAGCAGTTTACCCAGCGGGGCCGATACGCAGTATTTT
>many|.|TRBJ2-1|TRBV3-1
CASSRGSEQFF
TGTGCCAGCAGCCGTGGGAGTGAGCAGTTCTTC
>medium-sized|.|TRBJ2-7|TRBV20-1
CSARDLEQYF
TGCAGTGCTAGAGATCTCGAGCAGTACTTC
>medium-sized|.|TRBJ1-2|TRBV7-3
CASSLYAGSLWGYTF
TGTGCCAGCAGCTTATATGCAGGATCCCTTTGGGGCTACACCTTC
>few|TRBD2|TRBJ2-1|TRBV10-1
CASSDPVGLGTNEQFF
TGCGCCAGCAGTGACCCAGTGGGACTAGGGACCAATGAGCAGTTCTTC
>.|TRBD1|TRBJ2-7|TRBV28
CASSLPGQGAFYEQYF
TGTGCCAGCAGTTTACCGGGACAGGGGGCATTCTACGAGCAGTACTTC
>few|.|TRBJ1-1|TRBV6-1
CASSDTLLAVNTEAFF
TGTGCCAGCAGTGATACCCTACTGGCGGTGAACACTGAAGCTTTCTTT
>many|TRBD1|TRBJ1-4|TRBV20-1
CSAKQGAATNEKLFF
TGCAGTGCTAAACAGGGGGCAGCAACTAATGAAAAACTGTTTTTT